This T cell receptor (beta chain) was documented in a study of graft-versus-host responses after intestinal transplantation. Using immunoSEQ multiplex PCR, the repertoire was profiled, and TCRdb retains in-frame clones only, with some absent. The data hold fewer than 25,000 clones, with approximately 46% observed a single time. Germline V gene data show CDR1 as SEHNR and CDR2 as FQNEAQ (reference sequence). The CDR3 sequence is 15 residues long. J gave up 1 base and V 5 bases, and 5 bases lay outside the gene matches. J is TRBJ1-5 and V is TRBV7-9; 7 bases map to TRBD1. The sample in question was alloreactive CD4+ T cells from a mixed lymphocyte reaction culture, obtained before intestinal transplant. Regarding subset: CFSE-low proliferating T cells sorted from approximately six-day pre-transplant mixed lymphocyte reaction (GvH or HvG direction). This clonotype was obtained from a human patient who received an intestinal transplant. The CDR3 region is CASSPGQVSNQPQHF. The CDR3 nucleotides read TGTGCCAGCAGCCCCGGACAGGTGAGCAATCAGCCCCAGCATTTT.